The 12 T cell receptor beta chains listed next were all sequenced from one sample in a study of cytomegalovirus exposure and HLA in healthy donors. Primers included in the PCR were 60 Vbeta and 13 Jbeta primers. Clones were sequenced by immunoSEQ multiplex PCR, and TCRdb holds only the in-frame ones, with some missing. Of 100,000 or so clones listed, 60% to 85% are singletons. Sequencing used PBMCs. These receptors originate from a middle-aged woman in good health and CMV-seropositive.

V usage is TRBV5-1 and J usage is TRBJ2-5; 7 bases agree with TRBD1. The length of the CDR3 is 15 residues. Trimming at V came to 4 bases and at J to 4 bases, leaving 10 bases not matched to a gene. Per the germline V gene, CDR1 is SGHRS and CDR2 is YFSETQ. DNA for the CDR3: TGCGCCAGCAGCCCCACCTCGACAGGGAGAGAGACCCAGTACTTC. It encodes CASSPTSTGRETQYF. Combining the CDR3 with reference TRBV5-1 and TRBJ2-5 gives the whole variable domain KAGVTQTPRYLIKTRGQQVTLSCSPISGHRSVSWYQQTPGQGLQFLFEYFSETQRNKGNFPGRFSGRQFSNSRSEMNVSTLELGDSALYLCASSPTSTGRETQYFGPGTRLLVL.

A word on this clone: In the same sample, other DNA sequences code for this CDR3. The rearrangement links TRBV9 to TRBJ1-3, with D perhaps matching TRBD1 (5 bases). Trimming cost V 0 bases and J 0 bases, with 10 bases left between them. Germline V CDR1 and CDR2: SGDLS, YYNGEE. This CDR3 is 16 amino acids long. The CDR3, as DNA: TGTGCCAGCAGCGTAGAACAGGCGTACTCTGGAAACACCATATATTTT. Protein: CASSVEQAYSGNTIYF.

The rearrangement uses TRBV6-5 and TRBJ2-1; no clear D gene. The V and J ends lost 2 bases and 6 bases respectively, with 11 bases between them. CDR1 is MNHEY and CDR2 is SVGAGI in the germline V gene. The CDR3 loop spans 14 amino acids. CDR3 region: CASSYELERNEQFF. The CDR3 DNA reads TGTGCCAGCAGTTACGAACTCGAGCGCAATGAGCAGTTCTTC.

This chain connects TRBV6-6 to TRBJ2-3; no reliable D call. Trimming cost V 8 bases and J 1 base, with 4 bases left between them. The germline V gene has CDR1 MNHNY and CDR2 SVGAGI (reference sequence). This CDR3 is 11 amino acids long. CDR3 sequence (DNA): TGTGCCAGCCGGGGCACAGATACGCAGTATTTT. As protein: CASRGTDTQYF.

This clone was counted a few times. This CDR3 reads CASSPPRLVNEKLFF. CDR3 coding DNA: TGTGCCAGCAGTCCTCCGAGATTGGTGAATGAAAAACTGTTTTTT. The rearrangement joins TRBV28 to TRBJ1-4; D gene ambiguous. Germline-derived CDR1 and CDR2 are MDHEN and SYDVKM. This CDR3 contains 15 residues. The germline V and J ends were trimmed by 5 bases and 5 bases, with 15 bases remaining between them.

The chain is built from TRBV7-2 and TRBJ1-1; 8 bases are a match to TRBD1. This CDR3 is built from 13 residues. The germline CDR1 and CDR2 sequences are SGHTA and FQGNSA. With V trimmed by 5 bases and J by 8 bases, 7 bases remained unmatched. The CDR3 reads CASSLNRDREAFF. DNA of the CDR3: TGTGCCAGCAGCCTAAACCGGGACAGGGAAGCTTTCTTT.

This chain links TRBV9 with TRBJ1-1, with D possibly matching TRBD1 (6 bases). V was shortened by 4 bases and J by 5 bases, with 15 bases between the two germline ends. CDR1 SGDLS and CDR2 YYNGEE come from the germline V gene. The CDR3 runs 14 residues. CDR3 protein: CASSPDRIRTEAFF. CDR3 nucleotides: TGTGCCAGCAGCCCAGACAGGATTCGTACTGAAGCTTTCTTT.

This chain joins TRBV5-1 and TRBJ1-3, with D perhaps TRBD1 (5 bases). The CDR3 consists of 15 residues. Looked up from germline, CDR1 is SGHRS and CDR2 is YFSETQ. V lost 4 bases and J lost 2, with 13 bases in between. In DNA form, the CDR3 reads TGCGCCAGCAGCCCCACGGCAGGGCCTGGAAACACCATATATTTT. Translating it yields CASSPTAGPGNTIYF.

The CDR3 is CASSYSRRNTEAFF. In DNA form, the CDR3 reads TGTGCCAGCAGTTACTCTCGCAGGAACACTGAAGCTTTCTTT. The chain joins TRBV6-5 to TRBJ1-1; D gene unclear. The CDR3 is 14 residues long. With 0 bases removed from V and 1 base from J, the gap between germline ends came to 6 bases. Germline V gene data show CDR1 as MNHEY and CDR2 as SVGAGI.

The rearrangement uses TRBV28 and TRBJ2-5; no clear D. V lost 3 bases and J lost 0, with 14 bases in between. The CDR3 consists of 16 residues. Germline assignment: CDR1 MDHEN and CDR2 SYDVKM. The DNA of the CDR3 is TGTGCCAGCAGTTTTGTTTGGGCAGGTGACCAAGAGACCCAGTACTTC. It specifies CASSFVWAGDQETQYF.

This CDR3 is CASSLSGQDSPLHF. DNA for the CDR3: TGTGCCAGCAGCTTATCGGGACAGGATTCACCCCTCCACTTT. The chain recombines TRBV7-3 with TRBJ1-6; 8 nucleotides align to TRBD1. Germline CDR1 and CDR2: SGHTA and FQGTGA. This CDR3 spans 14 amino acids. V was pared by 2 bases and J by 8 bases, with 2 bases of the junction left unmatched.

J is TRBJ1-5 and V is TRBV9; D is perhaps TRBD1 (5 bases). V lost 3 bases and J 0 bases, leaving 10 bases between the germline ends. Germline V lookup: CDR1 SGDLS, CDR2 YYNGEE. CDR3 length: 15 residues. The CDR3 DNA reads TGTGCCAGCAGCGCTAGGGGATATAGCAATCAGCCCCAGCATTTT. Its translation: CASSARGYSNQPQHF. Full variable domain (remainder filled in from reference TRBV9 and TRBJ1-5): DSGVTQTPKHLITATGQRVTLRCSPRSGDLSVYWYQQSLDQGLQFLIQYYNGEERAKGNILERFSAQQFPDLHSELNLSSLELGDSALYFCASSARGYSNQPQHFGDGTRLSIL.